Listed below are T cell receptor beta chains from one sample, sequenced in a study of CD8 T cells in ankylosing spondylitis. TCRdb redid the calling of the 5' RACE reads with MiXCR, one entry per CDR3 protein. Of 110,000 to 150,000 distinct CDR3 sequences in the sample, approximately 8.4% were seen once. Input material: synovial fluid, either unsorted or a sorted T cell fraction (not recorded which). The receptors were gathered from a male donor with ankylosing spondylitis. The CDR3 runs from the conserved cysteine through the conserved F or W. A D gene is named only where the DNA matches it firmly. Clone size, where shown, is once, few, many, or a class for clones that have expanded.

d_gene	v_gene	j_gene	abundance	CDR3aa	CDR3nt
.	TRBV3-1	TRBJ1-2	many	CASSQGPYGYTF	TGTGCCAGCAGCCAAGGACCCTATGGCTACACCTTC
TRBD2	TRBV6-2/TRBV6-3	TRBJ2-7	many	CASSYPLGVAGPLNAYEQYF	TGTGCCAGCAGTTACCCCCTAGGAGTAGCGGGCCCCCTGAACGCCTACGAGCAGTACTTC
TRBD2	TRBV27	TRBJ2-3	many	CASSTRLAGADTQYF	TGTGCCAGCAGTACCCGACTAGCGGGGGCAGATACGCAGTATTTT
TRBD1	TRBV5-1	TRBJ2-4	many	CASSLESDRDKNIQYF	TGCGCCAGCAGCTTGGAGTCCGACAGGGATAAAAACATTCAGTACTTC
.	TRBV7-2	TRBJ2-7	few	CASSAETGSYEQYF	TGTGCCAGCAGCGCGGAGACTGGCTCCTACGAGCAGTACTTC
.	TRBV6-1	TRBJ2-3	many	CASKTGFTDTQYF	TGTGCCAGTAAAACAGGTTTTACCGATACGCAGTATTTT
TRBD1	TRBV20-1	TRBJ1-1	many	CSAGTANTEAFF	TGCAGTGCTGGGACAGCCAACACTGAAGCTTTCTTT
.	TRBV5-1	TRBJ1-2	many	CASSLGPGVPAGYTF	TGCGCCAGCAGCTTGGGGCCCGGCGTCCCTGCGGGCTACACCTTC
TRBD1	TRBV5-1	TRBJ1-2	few	CASSPDRGKSGYTF	TGCGCCAGCAGCCCGGACAGGGGGAAGTCGGGCTACACCTTC
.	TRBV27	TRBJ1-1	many	CASRSISRGLDTEAFF	TGTGCCAGCAGATCAATTTCAAGGGGTTTGGACACTGAAGCTTTCTTT
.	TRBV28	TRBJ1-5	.	CASSFGFSQPQHF	TGTGCCAGCAGTTTCGGGTTTAGCCAGCCCCAGCATTTT
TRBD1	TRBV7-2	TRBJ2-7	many	CASSLAVGTVYEQYF	TGTGCCAGCAGCTTAGCCGTTGGGACAGTCTACGAGCAGTACTTC
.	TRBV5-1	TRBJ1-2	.	CASSLAQGKFYGYTF	TGCGCCAGCAGCTTGGCACAGGGAAAGTTCTATGGCTACACCTTC
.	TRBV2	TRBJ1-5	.	CASSVQRNQPQHF	TGTGCCAGCAGTGTCCAGCGCAATCAGCCCCAGCATTTT
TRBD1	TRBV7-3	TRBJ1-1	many	CASSLDRESEAFF	TGTGCCAGCAGCTTAGACAGGGAGTCTGAAGCTTTCTTT
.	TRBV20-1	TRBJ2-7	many	CSASVRGYEQYF	TGCAGTGCTAGTGTCAGGGGTTACGAGCAGTACTTC
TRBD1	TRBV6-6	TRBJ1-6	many	CASRGQRSSPLHF	TGTGCCAGCCGGGGACAGCGGTCTTCACCCCTCCACTTT
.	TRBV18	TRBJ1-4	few	CASSLELGDGEKLFF	TGTGCCAGCTCACTAGAGCTGGGGGATGGCGAAAAACTGTTTTTT
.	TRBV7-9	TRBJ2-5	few	CASSPGTAWGQETQYF	TGTGCCAGCAGCCCTGGGACGGCTTGGGGACAAGAGACCCAGTACTTC
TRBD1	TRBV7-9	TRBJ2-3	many	CASSSWRQGNTDTQYF	TGTGCCAGCAGCTCATGGAGACAGGGAAACACAGATACGCAGTATTTT
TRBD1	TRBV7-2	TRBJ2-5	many	CASSFNKGAQETQYF	TGTGCCAGCAGCTTCAATAAGGGGGCCCAAGAGACCCAGTACTTC
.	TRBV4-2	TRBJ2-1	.	CATKGGTHNEQFF	TGTGCCACGAAGGGGGGGACACACAATGAGCAGTTCTTC
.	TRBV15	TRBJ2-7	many	CATSRGLWDRGVSYEQYF	TGTGCCACCAGCAGGGGACTTTGGGACCGAGGGGTTTCCTACGAGCAGTACTTC